The clone carrying this T cell receptor beta chain was found a few times. Its matching antigen is unknown. This sample is part of a study of post-analysis software for immune sequencing data. Study observations and caveats: Comparison of patients with controls showed four or five TRBV segments more frequent in patients, TRBV5-6, TRBV5-1 and TRBV20-1 among them. Compared with controls, patients showed significantly lower normalized Chao1 diversity. Same-batch preparations were strongly co-clustered by F measure.

The authors incorporated unique molecular identifiers into the TCR beta cDNA libraries. TCRdb ran MiXCR on the PCR reads and lists one entry per CDR3 protein. This table holds approximately 770,000 distinct CDR3 sequences, approximately 44% found once. Per germline, CDR1 DFQATT and CDR2 SNEGSKA (reference sequence). V lost 5 bases and J 4 bases, leaving 11 bases between the germline ends. The CDR3 spans 12 residues. The rearrangement joins TRBV20-1 to TRBJ2-5; tentatively, D is TRBD1 or TRBD2 (6 bases each). The sequence came from a girl under 18 with multiple sclerosis. Input material: blood. CDR3 DNA: TGCAGTGCTCCGGGGGCTCGAGAGACCCAGTACTTC. Its translation: CSAPGARETQYF.